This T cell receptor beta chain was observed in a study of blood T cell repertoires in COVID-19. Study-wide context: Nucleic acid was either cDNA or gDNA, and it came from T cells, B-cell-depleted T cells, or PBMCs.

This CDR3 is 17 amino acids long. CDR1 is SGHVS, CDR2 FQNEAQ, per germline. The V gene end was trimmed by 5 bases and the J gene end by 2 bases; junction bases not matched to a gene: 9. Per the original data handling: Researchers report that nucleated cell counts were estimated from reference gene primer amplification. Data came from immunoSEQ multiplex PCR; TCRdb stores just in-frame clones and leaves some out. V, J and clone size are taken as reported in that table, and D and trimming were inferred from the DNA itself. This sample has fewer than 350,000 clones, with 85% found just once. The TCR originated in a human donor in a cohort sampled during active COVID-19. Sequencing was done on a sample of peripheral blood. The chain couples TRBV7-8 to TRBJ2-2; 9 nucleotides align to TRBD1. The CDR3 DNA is TGTGCCAGCAGCAGATTCCGGGACAGGGCAAACACCGGGGAGCTGTTTTTT. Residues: CASSRFRDRANTGELFF.